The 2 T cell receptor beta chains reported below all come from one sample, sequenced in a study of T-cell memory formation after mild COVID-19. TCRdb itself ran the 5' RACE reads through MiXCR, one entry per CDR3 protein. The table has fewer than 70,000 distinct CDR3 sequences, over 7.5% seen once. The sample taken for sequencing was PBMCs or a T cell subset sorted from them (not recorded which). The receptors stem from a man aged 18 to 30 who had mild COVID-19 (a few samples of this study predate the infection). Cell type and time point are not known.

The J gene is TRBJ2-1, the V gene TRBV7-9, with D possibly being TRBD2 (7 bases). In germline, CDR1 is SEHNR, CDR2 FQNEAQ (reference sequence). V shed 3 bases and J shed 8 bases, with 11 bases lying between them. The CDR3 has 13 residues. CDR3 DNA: TGTGCCAGCAGCTTTCGGCGGGGGCATGAGCAGTTCTTC. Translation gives CASSFRRGHEQFF.

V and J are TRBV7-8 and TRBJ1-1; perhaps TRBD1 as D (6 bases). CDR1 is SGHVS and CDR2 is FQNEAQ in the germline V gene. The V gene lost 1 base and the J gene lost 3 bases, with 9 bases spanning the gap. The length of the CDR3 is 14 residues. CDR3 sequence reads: CASSLGQADTEAFF. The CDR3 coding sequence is TGTGCCAGCAGCTTAGGACAGGCTGACACTGAAGCTTTCTTT. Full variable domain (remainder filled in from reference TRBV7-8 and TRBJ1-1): GAGVSQSPRYKVAKRGQDVALRCDPISGHVSLFWYQQALGQGPEFLTYFQNEAQLDKSGLPSDRFFAERPEGSVSTLKIQRTQQEDSAVYLCASSLGQADTEAFFGQGTRLTVV.